The 23 T cell receptor beta chains reported below all come from one sample, sequenced in a study of blood T cell repertoires in COVID-19. Clones were sequenced by immunoSEQ multiplex PCR, and TCRdb holds only the in-frame ones, with some missing. The sample has roughly 450,000 clones, less than 95% seen once. The source material was PBMCs or T cells enriched from blood (not recorded which). These receptors were obtained from a man aged 18 to 29 who had recovered from COVID-19.

This clone occurred once. This chain connects TRBV2 to TRBJ1-1, with D perhaps TRBD1 (6 bases). The CDR3 contains 12 residues. The V end lost 9 bases, the J end lost 3 bases, and 11 bases lay between the germline ends. From germline, CDR1 is SNHLY and CDR2 FYNNEI. The CDR3 bases are TGTGCCAGTACCAGGGGCTACACTGAAGCTTTCTTT. Amino acids: CASTRGYTEAFF.

The chain recombines TRBV3-1 (or the pseudogene TRBV3-2) with TRBJ1-2; TRBD1 is a possible D gene (6 bases). Germline V gene data show CDR1 as LGHDT and CDR2 as YNNKEL (reference sequence). Trimming took off 4 bases at V and 8 bases at J, with 11 bases between the two ends. CDR3 length: 12 residues. The DNA for the CDR3 is TGTGCCAGCAGCCTCGGGGGGGCGGGCTACACCTTC. Amino acids: CASSLGGAGYTF.

The chain employs TRBV4-2 and TRBJ2-7, with 10 nucleotides matching TRBD2. This CDR3 contains 17 residues. Germline V gene data show CDR1 as LGHNA and CDR2 as YNFKEQ. The V gene end was trimmed by 0 bases and the J gene end by 0 bases; junction bases not matched to a gene: 5. The CDR3 nucleotides are TGTGCCAGCAGCCAAGAACTAGCGGGGCCCAGCTCCTACGAGCAGTACTTC. Translated, it gives CASSQELAGPSSYEQYF.

The rearrangement uses TRBV7-9 and TRBJ2-1; 9 nucleotides match TRBD2. Losses at the gene ends were 5 bases for V and 6 bases for J; bases not matched to a gene: 11. Per the germline V gene, CDR1 is SEHNR and CDR2 is FQNEAQ (reference sequence). The CDR3 has 16 residues. The CDR3, as DNA: TGTGCCAGCAGCCCCAATTGGCGGGAGGGAACCAATGAGCAGTTCTTC. Translating it yields CASSPNWREGTNEQFF.

CDR3 nucleotide sequence: TGTGCCAGCAGCGGGGACAGGGTGTATGAAAAACTGTTTTTT. Its translation: CASSGDRVYEKLFF. The genes are TRBV2 and TRBJ1-4; 9 bases fit TRBD1. From germline, CDR1 is SNHLY and CDR2 FYNNEI. The CDR3 consists of 14 residues. V trimming: 6 bases; J trimming: 6 bases; junction bases outside the gene matches: 5. The full variable domain, rest sourced from reference TRBV2 and TRBJ1-4, is EPEVTQTPSHQVTQMGQEVILRCVPISNHLYFYWYRQILGQKVEFLVSFYNNEISEKSEIFDDQFSVERPDGSNFTLKIRSTKLEDSAMYFCASSGDRVYEKLFFGSGTQLSVL.

The chain is built from TRBV9 and TRBJ2-5, with 7 bases lining up with TRBD1. The V segment lost 4 bases and the J segment 5 bases; nucleotides outside the gene matches: 8. CDR1 is SGDLS, CDR2 YYNGEE, per germline. The CDR3 loop spans 14 amino acids. This CDR3 reads CASSPGTEGETQYF. DNA of the CDR3: TGTGCCAGCAGCCCCGGGACAGAGGGGGAGACCCAGTACTTC. Drawing the rest from reference TRBV9 and TRBJ2-5, the complete variable domain is DSGVTQTPKHLITATGQRVTLRCSPRSGDLSVYWYQQSLDQGLQFLIQYYNGEERAKGNILERFSAQQFPDLHSELNLSSLELGDSALYFCASSPGTEGETQYFGPGTRLLVL.

The chain uses TRBV5-1 and TRBJ1-5; D perhaps matches TRBD1 (5 bases). Trimming took 5 bases from V and 4 from J, leaving 13 bases between them. Germline values: CDR1 SGHRS, CDR2 YFSETQ. This CDR3 comprises 14 residues. The CDR3 DNA reads TGCGCCAGCAGTCAGACAGTAGGGAATCAGCCCCAGCATTTT. Translation: CASSQTVGNQPQHF.

The chain recombines TRBV12-5 with TRBJ2-7; 10 positions match TRBD1. There are 13 residues in the CDR3. Germline V CDR1 and CDR2: LGHNT, FRNRAP. The junction had 4 bases not matched to a gene; V was cut back by 7 bases and J by 4 bases. The CDR3 sequence is CASAMDRGYEQYF. The CDR3, as DNA: TGTGCTAGTGCGATGGACAGGGGGTACGAGCAGTACTTC.

The chain employs TRBV5-1 and TRBJ1-6; 8 bases are shared with TRBD1. The CDR3 consists of 14 residues. The junction had 1 base not matched to a gene; V was cut back by 3 bases and J by 5 bases. Germline V gene sequence: CDR1 SGHRS, CDR2 YFSETQ. CDR3 loop: CASSSDRDNSPLHF. In DNA, the CDR3 is TGCGCCAGCAGCTCGGACAGGGATAATTCACCCCTCCACTTT.

CDR3 bases: TGTGCCAGCAGGGATCAGGGTTCTGGGGCCAACGTCCTGACTTTC. This sequence encodes CASRDQGSGANVLTF. The chain is built from TRBV2 and TRBJ2-6, with D tentatively TRBD1 (5 bases). The CDR3 covers 15 residues. CDR1 and CDR2 from the germline V gene are SNHLY and FYNNEI. V was trimmed by 6 bases and J by 1 base, leaving 10 bases between them.

In this sample, this clone turned up once. This CDR3 is also generated by other DNA sequences in the sample. The CDR3 is CASSLDRGNYGYTF. CDR3 DNA sequence: TGTGCCAGCAGTCTAGACAGGGGAAACTATGGCTACACCTTC. V and J are TRBV27 and TRBJ1-2, with 8 bases aligning to TRBD1. In germline, CDR1 is MNHEY, CDR2 SMNVEV (reference sequence). The length of the CDR3 is 14 residues. Trimming removed 5 bases from V and 2 bases from J; junction bases left unmatched: 4.

This clone was recorded only once. The chain couples TRBV5-1 to TRBJ2-1, with 9 bases that match TRBD2. The CDR3 contains 16 residues. V shed 4 bases and J 4 bases; nucleotides not matched to a gene: 9. CDR1 and CDR2 from the germline V gene are SGHRS and YFSETQ. CDR3 region: CASSNTGTSRYNEQFF. Written as DNA, the CDR3 is TGCGCCAGCAGCAACACCGGGACTAGCAGATACAATGAGCAGTTCTTC.

V usage is TRBV14 and J usage is TRBJ1-2, with D tentatively TRBD1 (5 bases). The CDR3 covers 14 residues. The V gene's germline CDR1 is SGHDN and CDR2 FVKESK. The V end was cut by 1 base, the J end by 4 bases, with 10 bases between. For the CDR3, the DNA is TGTGCCAGCAGCCAAGCGTTGGGGGGCTATGGCTACACCTTC. Translated, it gives CASSQALGGYGYTF.

The chain couples TRBV19 to TRBJ2-5; 7 bases map to TRBD1. V was clipped by 6 bases and J by 5 bases; unmatched bases: 9. CDR1 is LNHDA, CDR2 SQIVND, per germline (reference sequence). The CDR3 covers 14 residues. Here the CDR3 reads CASSKQGSSETQYF. The CDR3 DNA reads as TGTGCCAGTAGCAAACAGGGGAGTTCTGAGACCCAGTACTTC.

The chain couples TRBV4-1 to TRBJ1-2, with TRBD1 matching over 10 bases. Germline V gene sequence: CDR1 MGHRA, CDR2 YSYEKL. Trimming took 2 bases from V and 9 from J; bases not matched to a gene: 15. The CDR3 is 17 residues long. The chain's CDR3 is CASSQHTPGQGSWSYTF. For the CDR3, the DNA is TGCGCCAGCAGCCAACACACCCCGGGACAGGGGTCCTGGAGCTACACCTTC.

V and J are TRBV7-9 and TRBJ1-1, with D unclear. V shed 5 bases and J shed 5 bases, with 15 bases lying between them. CDR1 SEHNR and CDR2 FQNEAQ come from the germline V gene (reference sequence). The CDR3 sequence is 14 residues long. The DNA of the CDR3 is TGTGCCAGCAGCCCCGTGTTGCCCCGGACTGAAGCTTTCTTT. Residues: CASSPVLPRTEAFF.

The V gene is TRBV15, the J gene TRBJ2-1, with 9 bases aligning to TRBD2. With V trimmed by 5 bases and J by 7 bases, 18 bases remained unmatched. Per the germline V gene, CDR1 is LNHNV and CDR2 is YYDKDF (reference sequence). The length of the CDR3 is 18 residues. CDR3 DNA sequence: TGTGCCACCAGCTTACCACCTGAACTAGCGGGTGTTAAGAATGAGCAGTTCTTC. It is translated as CATSLPPELAGVKNEQFF.

Comments on this clone: Other DNA sequences in the sample encode the same CDR3. This rearrangement joins TRBV20-1 to TRBJ1-1, with D possibly being TRBD1 (5 bases). From germline, CDR1 is DFQATT and CDR2 SNEGSKA (reference sequence). The CDR3 runs 11 residues. Trimming took off 3 bases at V and 5 bases at J, with 7 bases between the two ends. The DNA of the CDR3 is TGCAGTGCTAGGGGGGGAACTGAAGCTTTCTTT. It is translated as CSARGGTEAFF.

V is TRBV19 and J is TRBJ2-5; weak D call: TRBD2 (7 bases). The CDR3 sequence is 15 residues long. In germline, CDR1 is LNHDA, CDR2 SQIVND (reference sequence). The V gene lost 5 bases and the J gene lost 4 bases, with 17 bases spanning the gap. The CDR3 DNA reads as TGTGCCAGTAGTTTCCTGGGGGAGGGGGGAGAGACCCAGTACTTC. Its protein product is CASSFLGEGGETQYF.

The J gene is TRBJ2-7, the V gene TRBV5-1, with 10 nucleotides matching TRBD2. The CDR3 spans 14 residues. Germline V gene data show CDR1 as SGHRS and CDR2 as YFSETQ. The V gene end was trimmed by 5 bases and the J gene end by 3 bases; junction bases not matched to a gene: 5. The CDR3 DNA follows: TGCGCCAGCAGGGGGTCTAGCGGGAGCTACGAGCAGTACTTC. Protein product: CASRGSSGSYEQYF. Together with reference TRBV5-1 and TRBJ2-7, the CDR3 gives the full variable domain: KAGVTQTPRYLIKTRGQQVTLSCSPISGHRSVSWYQQTPGQGLQFLFEYFSETQRNKGNFPGRFSGRQFSNSRSEMNVSTLELGDSALYLCASRGSSGSYEQYFGPGTRLTVT.

The chain links TRBV7-9 to TRBJ2-4; TRBD1 matches at 8 bases. Germline V CDR1 and CDR2: SEHNR, FQNEAQ (reference sequence). CDR3 length equals 14 residues. V lost 5 bases, J lost 3 bases, and 3 bases stayed unmatched. The CDR3 bases are TGTGCCAGCAGCCCCGGACAGGGCAAAAACATTCAGTACTTC. This sequence encodes CASSPGQGKNIQYF. The whole variable domain, remainder taken from reference TRBV7-9 and TRBJ2-4, is DTGVSQNPRHKITKRGQNVTFRCDPISEHNRLYWYRQTLGQGPEFLTYFQNEAQLEKSRLLSDRFSAERPKGSFSTLEIQRTEQGDSAMYLCASSPGQGKNIQYFGAGTRLSVL.

The rearrangement joins TRBV6-1 to TRBJ2-1, with a tentative D call TRBD2 (5 bases). The germline V gene has CDR1 MNHNS and CDR2 SASEGT. This CDR3 has 16 amino acids. Between the trimmed V and J ends, which lost 3 bases and 9 bases, there was a span of 21 bases. CDR3 sequence: CASSDNHRMQRGEQFF. CDR3 DNA: TGTGCCAGCAGTGATAACCACCGAATGCAACGGGGTGAGCAGTTCTTC.

This clone turned up a few times. The rearrangement uses TRBV5-1 and TRBJ2-7; 8 bases agree with TRBD2. V lost 2 bases to trimming and J lost 2 bases; unmatched junction nucleotides: 9. CDR3 length: 16 residues. Per the germline V gene, CDR1 is SGHRS and CDR2 is YFSETQ. This CDR3 is CASSLEPTSVTYEQYF. The CDR3 DNA reads as TGCGCCAGCAGCTTAGAACCGACTAGCGTCACCTACGAGCAGTACTTC.